This entry describes one TCR beta chain. The antigen is unknown. TCRdb reprocessed the PCR reads with MiXCR, giving one entry per CDR3 protein. Altogether some 590,000 distinct CDR3 sequences are present, 25% being singletons, with the ten largest covering roughly 0.83%. These data belong to a study of molecular identifiers for immune sequencing clone quantification. Study-level results: Barcode collisions between identical TCR molecules could shrink estimates of highly expanded clone sizes.

V gave up 6 bases and J gave up 3 bases; unmatched junction bases: 10. Germline CDR1 is SGHAT and CDR2 is FQNNGV. This CDR3 spans 15 amino acids. Sequenced: naive CD8+ T cells from blood, with Jurkat cell RNA spiked in. Indicated subset: FACS-sorted CD8+CD4-CCR7+CD45RA+ naive T cells. The sequence was obtained from a human donor in good health. Some libraries in this study had Jurkat cell RNA spiked in. The chain joins TRBV11-2 to TRBJ2-7; 8 bases are a match to TRBD1. CDR3 coding DNA: TGTGCCAGCAGTCCCCCGGGGGACAGGCTCTACGAGCAGTACTTC. It encodes CASSPPGDRLYEQYF.